This TCR beta chain is drawn from a study of cytomegalovirus exposure and HLA in healthy donors. Study-wide findings and caveats: It was reported that the classifier diagnosed cytomegalovirus status with high specificity and sensitivity in both the original and validation cohorts. Analysis was performed later, and it showed HLA-associated TCR beta chains to be more clonally expanded than equally common others. Presence/absence results assume similar sequencing depth per donor, which may not hold.

Primers: 60 Vbeta forward and 13 Jbeta reverse. Generated by immunoSEQ multiplex PCR, the TCRdb table keeps only in-frame clones and is missing some. The sample contains some 130,000 clones, roughly 79% of which appear only once. Donors counted as nominally healthy when sampled, yet unrecorded immune exposures were likely. Regarding this clone: Antigen unknown.

The J segment lost 5 bases and the V segment lost 3 bases, leaving 8 bases of the junction unmatched. CDR3 length: 15 amino acids. The V gene's germline CDR1 is SGHKS and CDR2 YYEKEE (reference sequence). The V gene is TRBV5-5, the J gene TRBJ2-3, with 8 positions matching TRBD1. The sequence derives from a woman between 45 and 60 years old in good health and CMV-seronegative. Sequencing used PBMCs. As DNA, the CDR3 is TGTGCCAGCAGCTCGGACAGGGCCGGGGGAGATACGCAGTATTTT. It specifies CASSSDRAGGDTQYF. Combining the CDR3 with reference TRBV5-5 and TRBJ2-3 gives the whole variable domain DAGVTQSPTHLIKTRGQQVTLRCSPISGHKSVSWYQQVLGQGPQFIFQYYEKEERGRGNFPDRFSARQFPNYSSELNVNALLLGDSALYLCASSSDRAGGDTQYFGPGTRLTVL.